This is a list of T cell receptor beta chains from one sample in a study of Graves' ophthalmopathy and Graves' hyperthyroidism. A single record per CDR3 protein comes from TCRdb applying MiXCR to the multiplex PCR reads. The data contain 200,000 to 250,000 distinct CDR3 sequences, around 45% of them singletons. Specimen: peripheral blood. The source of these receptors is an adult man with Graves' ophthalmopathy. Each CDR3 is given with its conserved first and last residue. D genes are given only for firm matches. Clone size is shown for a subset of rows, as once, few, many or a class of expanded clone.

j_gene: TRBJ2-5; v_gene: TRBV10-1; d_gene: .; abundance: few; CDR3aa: CASSESGEALETQYF; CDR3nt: TGCGCCAGCAGTGAGTCAGGGGAGGCATTGGAGACCCAGTACTTC
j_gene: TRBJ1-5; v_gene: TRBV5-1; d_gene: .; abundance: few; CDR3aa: CASSLGPGNQPQHF; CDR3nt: TGCGCCAGCAGCTTAGGGCCGGGAAATCAGCCCCAGCATTTT
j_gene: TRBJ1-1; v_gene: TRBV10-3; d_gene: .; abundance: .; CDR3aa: CAISESKAGPNTEAFF; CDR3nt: TGTGCCATCAGTGAGTCGAAGGCGGGGCCGAACACTGAAGCTTTCTTT
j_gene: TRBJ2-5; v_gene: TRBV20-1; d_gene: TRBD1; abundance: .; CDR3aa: CSARDRQGARETQYF; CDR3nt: TGCAGTGCTAGAGATCGGCAGGGGGCGCGGGAGACCCAGTACTTC
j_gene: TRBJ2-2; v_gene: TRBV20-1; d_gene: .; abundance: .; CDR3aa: CSARVHSQPNTGELFF; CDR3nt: TGCAGTGCTAGAGTCCACTCGCAACCGAACACCGGGGAGCTGTTTTTT
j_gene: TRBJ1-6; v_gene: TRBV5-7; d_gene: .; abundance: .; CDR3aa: CASSRGCGKRAPLHF; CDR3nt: TGTGCCAGCAGCCGGGGCTGCGGGAAAAGGGCACCCCTCCACTTT
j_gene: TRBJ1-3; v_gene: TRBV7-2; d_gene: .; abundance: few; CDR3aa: CASSLEVSGNTIYF; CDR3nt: TGTGCCAGCAGCTTAGAGGTTTCTGGAAACACCATATATTTT
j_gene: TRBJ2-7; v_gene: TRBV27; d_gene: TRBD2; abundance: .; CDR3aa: CASSLFGGGYEQYF; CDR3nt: TGTGCCAGCAGTTTATTCGGGGGGGGCTACGAGCAGTACTTC
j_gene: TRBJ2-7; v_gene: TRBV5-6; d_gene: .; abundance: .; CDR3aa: CASSFGGGAGYEQYF; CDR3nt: TGTGCCAGCAGCTTCGGAGGGGGCGCGGGCTACGAGCAGTACTTC
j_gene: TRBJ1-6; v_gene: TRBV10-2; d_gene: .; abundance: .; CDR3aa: CASSGDRFYNSPLHF; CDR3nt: TGCGCCAGCAGTGGAGACAGGTTCTATAATTCACCCCTCCACTTT
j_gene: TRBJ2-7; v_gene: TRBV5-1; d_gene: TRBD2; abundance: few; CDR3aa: CASSLGETSGVYEQYF; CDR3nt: TGCGCCAGCAGCTTGGGCGAGACTAGCGGGGTGTACGAGCAGTACTTC
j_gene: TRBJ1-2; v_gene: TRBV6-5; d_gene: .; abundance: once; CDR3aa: CASSESDAPYYGYTF; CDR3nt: TGTGCCAGCAGTGAATCGGACGCTCCCTACTATGGCTACACCTTC
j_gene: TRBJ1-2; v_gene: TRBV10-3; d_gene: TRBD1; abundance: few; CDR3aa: CAISESGTDNYGYTF; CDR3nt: TGTGCCATCAGTGAGTCGGGGACAGATAACTATGGCTACACCTTC
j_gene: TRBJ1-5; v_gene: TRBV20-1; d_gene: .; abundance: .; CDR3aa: CSARVGSNQPQHF; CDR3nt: TGCAGTGCTAGAGTGGGTAGCAATCAGCCCCAGCATTTT
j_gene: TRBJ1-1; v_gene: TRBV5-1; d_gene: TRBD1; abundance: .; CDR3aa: CASSPRQGFRTEAFF; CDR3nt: TGTGCCAGCAGCCCAAGACAGGGGTTTAGGACTGAAGCTTTCTTT
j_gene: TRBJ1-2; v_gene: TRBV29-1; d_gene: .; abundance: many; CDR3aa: CSVEVGYTF; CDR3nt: TGCAGCGTTGAGGTCGGCTACACCTTC
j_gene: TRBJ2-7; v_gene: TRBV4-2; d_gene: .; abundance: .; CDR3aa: CASSPSIVSAYEQYF; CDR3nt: TGTGCCAGCAGCCCGTCCATAGTGTCCGCCTACGAGCAGTACTTC
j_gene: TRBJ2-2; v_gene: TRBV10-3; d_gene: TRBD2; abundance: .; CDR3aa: CATRTSLPGELFF; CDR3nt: TGTGCCACGCGGACTAGTTTGCCCGGGGAGCTGTTTTTT
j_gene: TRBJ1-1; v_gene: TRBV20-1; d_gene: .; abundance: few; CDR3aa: CSARDPGPRAEAFF; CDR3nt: TGCAGTGCTAGAGACCCCGGGCCCAGGGCTGAAGCTTTCTTT
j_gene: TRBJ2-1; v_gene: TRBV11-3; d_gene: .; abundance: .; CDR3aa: CASSLETKDEQFF; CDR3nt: TGTGCCAGCAGCTTAGAGACTAAAGATGAGCAGTTCTTC
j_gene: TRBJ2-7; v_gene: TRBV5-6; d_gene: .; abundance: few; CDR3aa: CASSSIRESSYEQYF; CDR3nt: TGTGCCAGCAGCTCGATACGAGAGAGCTCCTACGAGCAGTACTTC
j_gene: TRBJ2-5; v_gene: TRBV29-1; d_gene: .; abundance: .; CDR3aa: CSVETPRRNQETQHF; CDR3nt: TGCAGCGTTGAAACCCCGCGGAGGAACCAAGAGACCCAGCACTTC
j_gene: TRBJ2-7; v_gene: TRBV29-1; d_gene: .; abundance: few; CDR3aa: CSVVRSSYEQYF; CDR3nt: TGCAGCGTTGTTAGGAGCTCCTACGAGCAGTACTTC
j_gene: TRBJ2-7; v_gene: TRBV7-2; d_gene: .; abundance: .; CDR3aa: CASSLVGRGYEQYF; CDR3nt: TGTGCCAGCAGTTTAGTCGGGCGGGGCTACGAGCAGTACTTC
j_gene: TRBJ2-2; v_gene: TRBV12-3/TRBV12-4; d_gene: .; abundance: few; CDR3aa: CASTRGSGELFF; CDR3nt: TGTGCCAGCACGCGGGGTTCCGGGGAGCTGTTTTTT
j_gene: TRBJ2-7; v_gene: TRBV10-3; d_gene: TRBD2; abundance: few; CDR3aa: CASSLGTKSEQYF; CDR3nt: TGTGCCAGCAGTTTAGGGACTAAATCCGAGCAGTACTTC
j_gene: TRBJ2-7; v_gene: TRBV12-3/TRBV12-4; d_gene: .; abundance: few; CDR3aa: CASRYRDYEQYF; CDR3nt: TGTGCCAGCAGATACCGGGACTACGAGCAGTACTTC
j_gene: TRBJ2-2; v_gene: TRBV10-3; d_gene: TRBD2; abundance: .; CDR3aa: CAISDRRESTGELFF; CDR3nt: TGTGCCATCAGTGATCGGCGGGAGAGTACCGGGGAGCTGTTTTTT
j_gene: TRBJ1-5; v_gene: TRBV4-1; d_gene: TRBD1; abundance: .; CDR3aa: CASSPDRVFVNQPQHF; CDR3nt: TGCGCCAGCAGCCCCGACAGGGTGTTTGTCAATCAGCCCCAGCATTTT
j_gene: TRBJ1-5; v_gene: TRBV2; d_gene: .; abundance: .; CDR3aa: CASSGPVNQPQHF; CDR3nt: TGTGCCAGCAGTGGGCCCGTTAATCAGCCCCAGCATTTT
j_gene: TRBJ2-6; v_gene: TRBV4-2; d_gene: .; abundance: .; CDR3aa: CASRPTGANVLTF; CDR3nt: TGTGCCAGCAGACCAACTGGGGCCAACGTCCTGACTTTC
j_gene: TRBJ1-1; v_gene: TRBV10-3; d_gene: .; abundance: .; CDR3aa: CAISESAGTGAFF; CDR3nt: TGTGCCATCAGTGAGTCAGCAGGCACTGGAGCTTTCTTT
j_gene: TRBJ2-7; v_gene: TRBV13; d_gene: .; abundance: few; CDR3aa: CASSRIADLSYEQYF; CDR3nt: TGTGCCAGCAGCCGTATCGCCGACCTCTCCTACGAGCAGTACTTC
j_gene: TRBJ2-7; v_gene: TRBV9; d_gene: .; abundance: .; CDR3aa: CASSVAYRPVYEQYF; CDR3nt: TGTGCCAGCAGCGTAGCGTACAGGCCGGTGTACGAGCAGTACTTC
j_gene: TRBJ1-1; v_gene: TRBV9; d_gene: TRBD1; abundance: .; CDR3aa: CASSHDRGEAFF; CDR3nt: TGTGCCAGCAGCCATGACAGGGGCGAAGCTTTCTTT
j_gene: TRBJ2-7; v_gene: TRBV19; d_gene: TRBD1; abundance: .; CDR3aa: CASSINDRVRDEQYF; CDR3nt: TGTGCCAGTAGTATAAACGACAGGGTGAGGGACGAGCAGTACTTC
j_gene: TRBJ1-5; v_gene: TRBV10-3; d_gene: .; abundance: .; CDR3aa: CAISDWGGQPQHF; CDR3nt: TGTGCCATCAGTGATTGGGGAGGTCAGCCCCAGCATTTT
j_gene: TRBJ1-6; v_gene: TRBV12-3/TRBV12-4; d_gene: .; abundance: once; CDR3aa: CASSLSSENNSPLHF; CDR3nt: TGTGCCAGCAGTTTATCTTCGGAGAATAATTCACCCCTCCACTTT
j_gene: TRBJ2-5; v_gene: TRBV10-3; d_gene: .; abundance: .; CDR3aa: CAISVGRVQETQYF; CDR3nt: TGTGCCATCAGTGTAGGGAGAGTACAAGAGACCCAGTACTTC
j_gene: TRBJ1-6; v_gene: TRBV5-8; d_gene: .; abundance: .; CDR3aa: CASSLAATIPSPLHF; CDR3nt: TGTGCCAGCAGCTTGGCCGCCACCATACCCTCACCCCTCCACTTT
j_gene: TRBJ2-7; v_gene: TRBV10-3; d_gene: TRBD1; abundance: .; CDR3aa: CASSSQQGDMSYEQYF; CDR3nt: TGTGCCAGCAGTTCGCAACAGGGGGATATGTCCTACGAGCAGTACTTC
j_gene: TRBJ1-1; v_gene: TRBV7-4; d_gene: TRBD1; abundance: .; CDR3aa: CASSPPPGGTEAFF; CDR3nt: TGTGCCAGCAGCCCGCCGCCAGGGGGCACTGAAGCTTTCTTT
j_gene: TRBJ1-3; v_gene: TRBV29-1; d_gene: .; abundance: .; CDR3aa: CSVVRVSGNTIYF; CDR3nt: TGCAGCGTTGTGAGGGTCTCTGGAAACACCATATATTTT
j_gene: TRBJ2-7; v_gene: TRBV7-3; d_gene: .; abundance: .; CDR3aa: CASSLKDEQGGFEQYF; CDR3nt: TGTGCCAGCAGCCTTAAGGACGAGCAGGGGGGTTTCGAGCAGTACTTC
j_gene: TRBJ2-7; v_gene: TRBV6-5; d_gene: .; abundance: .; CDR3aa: CASSYSYRTYEQYF; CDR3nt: TGTGCCAGCAGTTACTCGTACAGAACCTACGAGCAGTACTTC
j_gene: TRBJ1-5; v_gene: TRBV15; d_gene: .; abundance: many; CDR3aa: CATSMDSNQPQHF; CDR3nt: TGTGCCACCAGCATGGACAGCAATCAGCCCCAGCATTTT
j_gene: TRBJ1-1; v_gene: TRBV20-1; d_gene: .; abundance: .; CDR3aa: CSAGNRDTEAFF; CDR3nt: TGCAGTGCTGGTAATAGGGACACTGAAGCTTTCTTT
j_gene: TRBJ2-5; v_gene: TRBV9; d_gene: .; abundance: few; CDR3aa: CASSVEGGYQETQYF; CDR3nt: TGTGCCAGCAGCGTAGAGGGGGGTTACCAAGAGACCCAGTACTTC
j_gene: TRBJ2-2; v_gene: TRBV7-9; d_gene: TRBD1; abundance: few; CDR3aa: CASTRTGVNTGELFF; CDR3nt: TGTGCCAGCACCCGGACAGGGGTCAACACCGGGGAGCTGTTTTTT
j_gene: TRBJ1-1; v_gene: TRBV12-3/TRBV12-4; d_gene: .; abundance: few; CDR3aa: CASSLSSGIEAFF; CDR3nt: TGTGCCAGCAGTTTAAGTTCTGGTATTGAAGCTTTCTTT
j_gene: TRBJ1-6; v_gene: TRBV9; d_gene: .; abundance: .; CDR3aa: CASSERGRIGASPLHF; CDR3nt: TGTGCCAGCAGCGAACGTGGACGAATTGGGGCATCACCCCTCCACTTT
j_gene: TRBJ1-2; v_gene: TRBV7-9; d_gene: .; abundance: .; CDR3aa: CASSLDGESFVGGSYGYTF; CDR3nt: TGTGCCAGCAGCTTAGACGGGGAGAGTTTTGTCGGGGGGTCCTATGGCTACACCTTC
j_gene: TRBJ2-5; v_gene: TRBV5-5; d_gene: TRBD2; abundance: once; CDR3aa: CASSLKTSGPSRETQYF; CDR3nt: TGTGCCAGCAGCTTAAAGACTAGCGGGCCGAGTCGGGAGACCCAGTACTTC
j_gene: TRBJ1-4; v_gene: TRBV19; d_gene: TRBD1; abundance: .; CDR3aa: CASSSGGASEKLFF; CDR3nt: TGTGCCAGTAGTTCAGGGGGCGCTTCGGAAAAACTGTTTTTT